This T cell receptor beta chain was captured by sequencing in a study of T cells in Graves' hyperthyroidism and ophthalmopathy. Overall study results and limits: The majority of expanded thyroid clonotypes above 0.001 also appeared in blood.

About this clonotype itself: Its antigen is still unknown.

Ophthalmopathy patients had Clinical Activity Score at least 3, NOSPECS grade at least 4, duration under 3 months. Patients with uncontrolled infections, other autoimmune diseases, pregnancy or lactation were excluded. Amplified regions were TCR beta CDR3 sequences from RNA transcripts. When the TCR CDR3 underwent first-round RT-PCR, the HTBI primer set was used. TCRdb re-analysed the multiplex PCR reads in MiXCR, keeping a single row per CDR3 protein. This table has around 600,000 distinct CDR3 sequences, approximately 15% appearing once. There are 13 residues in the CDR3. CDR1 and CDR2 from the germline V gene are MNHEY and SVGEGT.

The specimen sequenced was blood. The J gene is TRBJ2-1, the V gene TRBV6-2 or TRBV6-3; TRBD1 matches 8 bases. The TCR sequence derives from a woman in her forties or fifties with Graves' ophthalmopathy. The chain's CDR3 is CVVTGAEYSEQFF. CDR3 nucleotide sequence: TGTGTAGTGACAGGGGCCGAGTATAGTGAGCAGTTCTTC.